Following are 31 T cell receptor beta chains from one sample sequenced in a study of T cell responses to AZD1222 COVID-19 vaccine. TCRdb's copy holds only in-frame clones and misses some; the assay was immunoSEQ multiplex PCR. In the table there are approximately 120,000 clones, roughly nine tenths of which are singletons. Sequenced material: peripheral blood, taken on day 0 of AZD1222 vaccination. The source of these receptors is an adult in good health.

The chain has TRBV5-6 and TRBJ1-3; 8 bases match TRBD1. The CDR3 covers 14 residues. The germline CDR1 and CDR2 sequences are SGHDT and YYEEEE. The V and J ends lost 5 bases and 2 bases, in that order; junction bases with no gene match: 3. The CDR3 sequence is CASRPDRAGNTIYF. The CDR3 nucleotides are TGTGCCAGCAGACCGGACAGGGCTGGAAACACCATATATTTT.

The rearrangement joins TRBV6-6 to TRBJ2-5, with D hard to call. The V gene's germline CDR1 is MNHNY and CDR2 SVGAGI (reference sequence). CDR3 length equals 14 residues. Trimming cost V 6 bases and J 5 bases, with 16 bases left between them. The CDR3 spells CASSVSPRLETQYF. Here the CDR3 DNA reads TGTGCCAGCAGCGTTTCTCCCAGGTTGGAGACCCAGTACTTC.

The chain joins TRBV5-6 to TRBJ1-6; 9 bases are shared with TRBD1. CDR3 length: 15 amino acids. Germline CDR1 reads SGHDT; CDR2 reads YYEEEE. V lost 3 bases to trimming and J lost 5 bases; unmatched junction nucleotides: 3. CDR3 sequence reads: CASSWWTGDNSPLHF. The CDR3 DNA follows: TGTGCCAGCAGCTGGTGGACAGGGGATAATTCACCCCTCCACTTT.

The chain combines TRBV19 with TRBJ2-3, with D possibly being TRBD2 (6 bases). The length of the CDR3 is 15 residues. V was pared by 7 bases and J by 4 bases, with 18 bases between. The germline V gene encodes CDR1 LNHDA and CDR2 SQIVND (reference sequence). For the CDR3, the DNA is TGTGCCAGTACCTCTTTGGGGGAGGTAGCAGATACGCAGTATTTT. Translating it yields CASTSLGEVADTQYF. The full variable domain, its missing parts supplied by reference TRBV19 and TRBJ2-3, is DGGITQSPKYLFRKEGQNVTLSCEQNLNHDAMYWYRQDPGQGLRLIYYSQIVNDFQKGDIAEGYSVSREKKESFPLTVTSAQKNPTAFYLCASTSLGEVADTQYFGPGTRLTVL.

In its sample, this clone was seen once. This chain connects TRBV30 to TRBJ2-7; 7 bases line up with TRBD2. Per the germline V gene, CDR1 is GTSNPN and CDR2 is SVGIG (reference sequence). CDR3 length: 12 residues. Losses at the gene ends were 0 bases for V and 5 bases for J; bases not matched to a gene: 1. The CDR3 DNA is TGTGCCTGGAGTGTGGGAGGGCACGAGCAGTACTTC. Protein sequence: CAWSVGGHEQYF.

This clone occurred once. The J gene is TRBJ1-2, the V gene TRBV18, with D hard to call. The CDR3 runs to 13 residues. V lost 4 bases, J lost 8 bases, and 14 bases lay in between. The germline V gene has CDR1 KGHSH and CDR2 LQKENI. The DNA of the CDR3 is TGTGCCAGCTCACGGAGGGCCCGGGAAGGCTACACCTTC. It yields the protein CASSRRAREGYTF.

The chain recombines TRBV10-2 with TRBJ1-1; D remains unclear. Germline CDR1 and CDR2: WSHSY and SAAADI. The CDR3 sequence is 10 residues long. Trimming took 7 bases from V and 1 from J, leaving 1 base between them. In DNA, the CDR3 is TGCGCCAGCAAGAACACTGAAGCTTTCTTT. This translates into CASKNTEAFF.

This sequence joins TRBV19 and TRBJ1-5; 11 bases map to TRBD1. Germline CDR1 LNHDA, CDR2 SQIVND (reference sequence). The CDR3 is made up of 15 amino acids. V lost 5 bases and J lost 5; bases outside the gene matches: 5. CDR3 loop: CASSLMDRGHQPQHF. CDR3 DNA sequence: TGTGCCAGTAGTCTGATGGACAGGGGGCATCAGCCCCAGCATTTT. The whole variable domain, remainder taken from reference TRBV19 and TRBJ1-5, is DGGITQSPKYLFRKEGQNVTLSCEQNLNHDAMYWYRQDPGQGLRLIYYSQIVNDFQKGDIAEGYSVSREKKESFPLTVTSAQKNPTAFYLCASSLMDRGHQPQHFGDGTRLSIL.

The count of this clone is one. The chain employs TRBV6-5 and TRBJ1-2; the D gene is possibly TRBD1 (5 bases). Trimming took 11 bases from V and 7 from J, leaving 17 bases between them. The CDR3 length is 12 residues. CDR1 MNHEY and CDR2 SVGAGI come from the germline V gene. CDR3 coding DNA: TGTGCCGCCCGCCAGGGTCGTGGTGGCTACACCTTC. Its translation is CAARQGRGGYTF.

The rearrangement joins TRBV7-2 to TRBJ2-1; D call uncertain. V was clipped by 4 bases and J by 0 bases, with 10 bases between them. From germline, CDR1 is SGHTA and CDR2 FQGNSA. CDR3 length: 15 residues. The CDR3 loop reads CASSSDLSSYNEQFF. Written as DNA, the CDR3 is TGTGCCAGCAGCTCCGACTTGAGCTCCTACAATGAGCAGTTCTTC.

J is TRBJ2-1 and V is TRBV30, with a tentative D call TRBD2 (6 bases). V was cut by 6 bases and J by 0 bases, with 12 bases left in between. The CDR3 covers 14 residues. Germline V gene lookup returns CDR1 GTSNPN and CDR2 SVGIG (reference sequence). CDR3 nucleotide sequence: TGTGCCTGCCAGCGGGTGAGCTCCTACAATGAGCAGTTCTTC. This codes for CACQRVSSYNEQFF.

This chain joins TRBV7-9 and TRBJ2-5; D is perhaps TRBD1 (6 bases). The CDR3 is 17 residues long. CDR1 SEHNR and CDR2 FQNEAQ come from the germline V gene (reference sequence). The V end was cut by 3 bases, the J end by 3 bases, with 20 bases between. The CDR3 nucleotides read TGTGCCAGCAGCTTGGTGGGGGCACTCCTCGGGGAAGAGACCCAGTACTTC. This sequence encodes CASSLVGALLGEETQYF.

This chain connects TRBV6-5 to TRBJ2-2; TRBD2 agrees at 11 bases. J gave up 6 bases and V 1 base, and 1 base lay outside the gene matches. The CDR3 extends over 15 amino acids. In germline, CDR1 is MNHEY, CDR2 SVGAGI. The CDR3 nucleotides read TGTGCCAGCAGTTACTTACTAGCGGGGGCCGGGGAGCTGTTTTTT. Its protein is CASSYLLAGAGELFF.

The V call is TRBV6-1, the J call TRBJ1-1, with TRBD1 as a possible D gene (5 bases). V was shortened by 4 bases and J by 4 bases, with 16 bases between the two germline ends. The CDR3 runs 15 residues. CDR1 and CDR2 from the germline V gene are MNHNS and SASEGT. The CDR3 region is CASSGQGGLSTEAFF. The DNA of the CDR3 is TGTGCCAGCAGTGGGCAGGGTGGGTTGTCCACTGAAGCTTTCTTT.

The chain employs TRBV4-2 and TRBJ2-5; TRBD1 matches at 12 bases. CDR1 is LGHNA, CDR2 YNFKEQ, per germline. The CDR3 has 17 amino acids. V lost 0 bases, J lost 5 bases, and 7 bases stayed unmatched. In DNA form, the CDR3 reads TGTGCCAGCAGCCAAGATCAAGGGACAGGGGGCCGGGAGACCCAGTACTTC. Translating gives CASSQDQGTGGRETQYF.

The J gene is TRBJ1-2, the V gene TRBV2; the D gene is possibly TRBD1 (6 bases). Germline V gene data show CDR1 as SNHLY and CDR2 as FYNNEI. This CDR3 is 14 amino acids long. V lost 10 bases and J 6 bases, leaving 21 bases between the germline ends. The CDR3 here is CATKRGGDADGYTF. CDR3 sequence (DNA): TGTGCCACCAAGAGAGGGGGGGATGCCGATGGCTACACCTTC. Variable domain in full (rest from reference TRBV2 and TRBJ1-2): EPEVTQTPSHQVTQMGQEVILRCVPISNHLYFYWYRQILGQKVEFLVSFYNNEISEKSEIFDDQFSVERPDGSNFTLKIRSTKLEDSAMYFCATKRGGDADGYTFGSGTRLTVV.

This rearrangement joins TRBV4-3 to TRBJ1-1; 9 positions agree with TRBD1. CDR3 length: 14 amino acids. CDR1 is LGHNA, CDR2 YSLEER, per germline. V lost 5 bases to trimming and J lost 5 bases; unmatched junction nucleotides: 6. CDR3: CASSSDRGWTEAFF. In DNA form, the CDR3 reads TGCGCCAGCAGCTCGGACAGGGGTTGGACTGAAGCTTTCTTT.

The chain couples TRBV19 to TRBJ1-3, with D possibly TRBD1 on 5 matching bases. CDR3 length equals 14 residues. The V gene's germline CDR1 is LNHDA and CDR2 SQIVND (reference sequence). With 7 bases removed from V and 0 bases from J, the gap between germline ends came to 10 bases. The CDR3: CASTPGTSGNTIYF. CDR3 nucleotides: TGTGCCAGTACCCCTGGGACCTCTGGAAACACCATATATTTT.

The rearrangement uses TRBV19 and TRBJ1-5; 7 bases are a match to TRBD1. The CDR3 is 15 amino acids. The V and J ends lost 8 bases and 0 bases, in that order; junction bases with no gene match: 7. CDR1 and CDR2 from the germline V gene are LNHDA and SQIVND (reference sequence). The CDR3, as DNA: TGTGCCAGTGTTGACAGGGCCAATAGCAATCAGCCCCAGCATTTT. It encodes CASVDRANSNQPQHF. The variable domain in full, with the rest retrieved from reference TRBV19 and TRBJ1-5, is DGGITQSPKYLFRKEGQNVTLSCEQNLNHDAMYWYRQDPGQGLRLIYYSQIVNDFQKGDIAEGYSVSREKKESFPLTVTSAQKNPTAFYLCASVDRANSNQPQHFGDGTRLSIL.

The chain links TRBV7-6 to TRBJ2-1; 8 nucleotides align to TRBD2. The CDR3 is 17 amino acids. J lost 0 bases, V lost 2 bases, and 6 bases had no gene match. Germline CDR1 and CDR2: SGHVS and FNYEAQ. The CDR3 is CASSLTGGGSSYNEQFF. The CDR3 bases are TGTGCCAGCAGCTTAACTGGCGGGGGGAGCTCCTACAATGAGCAGTTCTTC.

The chain is built from TRBV25-1 and TRBJ1-6; maybe TRBD1 (6 bases). Germline V gene lookup returns CDR1 MGHDK and CDR2 SYGVNS. The V end lost 6 bases, the J end lost 0 bases, and 15 bases lay between the germline ends. This CDR3 has 17 amino acids. For the CDR3, the DNA is TGTGCCAGCAGCCCCAGACAGGCTGCCTCCTATAATTCACCCCTCCACTTT. This codes for CASSPRQAASYNSPLHF.

The V and J genes are TRBV5-6 and TRBJ2-7; 9 nucleotides agree with TRBD1. The CDR3 runs 14 residues. CDR1 is SGHDT and CDR2 is YYEEEE in the germline V gene. V lost 4 bases and J lost 0; bases outside the gene matches: 2. CDR3 sequence: CASSMTGGSYEQYF. The DNA of the CDR3 is TGTGCCAGCAGCATGACAGGGGGCTCCTACGAGCAGTACTTC. Full variable domain (remainder filled in from reference TRBV5-6 and TRBJ2-7): DAGVTQSPTHLIKTRGQQVTLRCSPKSGHDTVSWYQQALGQGPQFIFQYYEEEERQRGNFPDRFSGHQFPNYSSELNVNALLLGDSALYLCASSMTGGSYEQYFGPGTRLTVT.

V gene TRBV30 combines with J gene TRBJ1-4, with 8 positions matching TRBD1. With V trimmed by 1 base and J by 7 bases, 5 bases remained unmatched. The CDR3 is made up of 14 amino acids. Germline CDR1 reads GTSNPN; CDR2 reads SVGIG (reference sequence). CDR3 sequence (DNA): TGTGCCTGGAGTGGAGGCAGGGGGCCTGAAAAACTGTTTTTT. It specifies CAWSGGRGPEKLFF. The entire variable domain, with the rest obtained from reference TRBV30 and TRBJ1-4, is as follows: SQTIHQWPATLVQPVGSPLSLECTVEGTSNPNLYWYRQAAGRGLQLLFYSVGIGQISSEVPQNLSASRPQDRQFILSSKKLLLSDSGFYLCAWSGGRGPEKLFFGSGTQLSVL.

As regards this clone: In the same sample, other DNA sequences code for this CDR3. This chain links TRBV12-5 with TRBJ2-7; D gene unclear. Trimming cost V 0 bases and J 2 bases, with 17 bases left between them. Germline CDR1 reads LGHNT; CDR2 reads FRNRAP. This CDR3 comprises 17 residues. CDR3 bases: TGTGCTAGTGGTTTGGTGGTCGATCGTCAGGCCCCCTACGAGCAGTACTTC. This codes for CASGLVVDRQAPYEQYF.

The chain joins TRBV6-4 to TRBJ1-2, with 8 bases matching TRBD1. The germline CDR1 and CDR2 sequences are MRHNA and SNTAGT. V shed 7 bases, J shed 5 bases, and the junction held 9 bases outside the gene matches. This CDR3 contains 14 residues. DNA of the CDR3: TGTGCCAGCACCCCAGGGGGCGGTTGGTATGGCTACACCTTC. Protein: CASTPGGGWYGYTF.

J is TRBJ1-3 and V is TRBV7-2; D is possibly TRBD1 (5 bases). Germline V gives CDR1 SGHTA, CDR2 FQGNSA. CDR3 length: 14 amino acids. V shed 8 bases and J shed 1 base, with 12 bases lying between them. The CDR3 loop reads CASAREASGNTIYF. The CDR3 DNA is TGTGCCAGCGCCAGGGAGGCATCTGGAAACACCATATATTTT.

The chain recombines TRBV3-1 (or the pseudogene TRBV3-2) with TRBJ1-2; D unclear. Per germline, CDR1 LGHDT and CDR2 YNNKEL (reference sequence). This CDR3 contains 15 residues. Deletions cut 0 bases from V and 6 bases from J, with 14 bases between. In DNA form, the CDR3 reads TGTGCCAGCAGCCAAGAGGGAAGCCTAGCGCATGGCTACACCTTC. Its protein product is CASSQEGSLAHGYTF.

The chain links TRBV5-1 to TRBJ1-1, with 9 bases matching TRBD1. The CDR3 runs to 15 residues. After removal of 0 bases from V and 6 bases from J, the junction contained 6 bases not matched to a gene. The germline V gene has CDR1 SGHRS and CDR2 YFSETQ. The CDR3 DNA reads TGCGCCAGCAGCTTGGTAGGGGACAGGGTCCCTGAAGCTTTCTTT. Its translation is CASSLVGDRVPEAFF.

The count of this clone is one. The chain employs TRBV6-5 and TRBJ1-3; D call uncertain. This CDR3 region has 13 residues. Germline assignment: CDR1 MNHEY and CDR2 SVGAGI. V lost 8 bases and J lost 9, with 17 bases in between. CDR3 residues: CASQDWAEVTIYF. The DNA of the CDR3 is TGTGCCAGCCAGGACTGGGCGGAGGTCACCATATATTTT.

The chain employs TRBV28 and TRBJ2-3; 7 nucleotides align to TRBD1. This CDR3 has 13 residues. J was trimmed by 4 bases and V by 5 bases; bases with no gene match: 3. CDR1 and CDR2 (germline): MDHEN, SYDVKM. In nucleotides, the CDR3 is TGTGCCAGCAGTGGGACAGCCTCAGATACGCAGTATTTT. It is translated as CASSGTASDTQYF.

This clone occurred once. The gene calls are TRBV7-8 and TRBJ1-2; D is perhaps TRBD1 (6 bases). Germline lookup yields CDR1 SGHVS and CDR2 FQNEAQ. The CDR3 is 14 amino acids. Trimming pared 3 bases from V and 4 bases from J, leaving 12 bases between. CDR3 in amino acids: CASSFATGPYGYTF. The CDR3 region has the DNA TGTGCCAGCAGCTTTGCCACAGGGCCCTATGGCTACACCTTC.